This T cell receptor beta chain emerged from a study of blood T cell repertoires in COVID-19. Study background: The samples span acute and convalescent COVID-19 from the United States, Italy and Spain. T cells, B-cell-depleted T cells, or PBMCs supplied cDNA or gDNA.

Authors' processing steps: Reference gene primer amplification in the assay estimated nucleated cell counts. Only in-frame clones appear in the TCRdb table, and some are missing; sequencing was by immunoSEQ multiplex PCR. For V, J and clone size, that table is used; D and trimming come from the DNA. The table shows some 240,000 clones, with 75% to 85% occurring only once. The CDR3 has 15 amino acids. Germline V gene data show CDR1 as ENHRY and CDR2 as SYGVKD. V shed 10 bases and J 2 bases; nucleotides not matched to a gene: 7. V gene TRBV10-3 combines with J gene TRBJ2-2; 10 nucleotides line up with TRBD1. The sequenced sample consisted of peripheral blood. The sequence was collected from a middle-aged man with active or convalescent COVID-19. The CDR3 DNA is TGTGCCACCGGGGGGACAGGGGTCAACACCGGGGAGCTGTTTTTT. Its translation: CATGGTGVNTGELFF.